This is a list of T cell receptor beta chains from one sample in a study of blood T cells in healthy people across ages. TCRdb ran MiXCR on the 5' RACE reads and lists one entry per CDR3 protein. The sample consists of around 1,700,000 distinct CDR3 sequences, roughly 30% of them appearing once. Sequencing used blood. The source is a woman aged 25 to 39 in good health. CDR3s include the opening cysteine and the closing phenylalanine or tryptophan. D genes are given only for firm matches. The listing skips clone size in some rows; elsewhere it reads once, few, many or a size class.

d_call,v_call,j_call,clone_size,cdr3_aa,cdr3_nt
.,TRBV13,TRBJ2-4,.,CASSLGSSNIQYF,TGTGCCAGCAGCTTAGGTAGCTCAAACATTCAGTACTTC
.,TRBV10-2,TRBJ2-5,many,CASSERNGEETQYF,TGCGCCAGCAGTGAAAGGAATGGGGAAGAGACCCAGTACTTC
.,TRBV5-1,TRBJ2-7,.,CASFYTPGSYEQYF,TGCGCCAGCTTTTACACTCCCGGCTCCTACGAGCAGTACTTC
TRBD2,TRBV7-9,TRBJ2-1,.,CASSGPGTSGRNEQFF,TGTGCCAGCAGCGGCCCCGGGACTAGCGGGAGGAATGAGCAGTTCTTC
.,TRBV20-1,TRBJ2-3,.,CSARDKSGSTDTQYF,TGCAGTGCTAGAGATAAAAGCGGGAGCACAGATACGCAGTATTTT
.,TRBV28,TRBJ2-7,.,CASRRSGARGFRYEQYF,TGTGCCAGCCGGCGGTCCGGGGCCAGGGGATTTAGGTACGAGCAGTACTTC
.,TRBV5-1,TRBJ2-5,.,CASSLWLAEETQYF,TGCGCCAGCAGCTTGTGGCTGGCTGAGGAGACCCAGTACTTC
TRBD1,TRBV5-1,TRBJ2-2,.,CASSLVAPGQGSEGELFF,TGCGCCAGCAGCTTGGTGGCCCCGGGACAGGGGTCAGAGGGGGAGCTGTTTTTT
TRBD2,TRBV20-1,TRBJ2-3,.,CSARDLAGGASTDTQYF,TGCAGTGCTAGAGATTTAGCGGGGGGCGCGAGCACAGATACGCAGTATTTT
.,TRBV12-3/TRBV12-4,TRBJ1-6,.,CASSLSQGRAPLHF,TGTGCCAGCAGTTTAAGTCAGGGTCGGGCACCCCTCCACTTT
.,TRBV29-1,TRBJ1-1,.,CSVEDLVRGTEAFF,TGCAGCGTTGAAGATCTGGTAAGGGGCACTGAAGCTTTCTTT
.,TRBV2,TRBJ2-7,many,CASRLAAYEQYF,TGTGCCAGCAGACTGGCCGCCTACGAGCAGTACTTC
TRBD1,TRBV20-1,TRBJ1-5,.,CSARDRQGPDQPQHF,TGCAGTGCTAGAGATCGACAGGGCCCAGATCAGCCCCAGCATTTT
TRBD2,TRBV6-2/TRBV6-3,TRBJ2-7,.,CATEEGGPRYEQYF,TGTGCCACCGAGGAGGGAGGGCCGCGGTACGAGCAGTACTTC
TRBD1,TRBV12-3/TRBV12-4,TRBJ1-5,few,CASSLRGREQPQHF,TGTGCCAGCAGTTTAAGGGGGCGCGAACAGCCCCAGCATTTT
TRBD1,TRBV10-3,TRBJ2-1,.,CAIRGGAGTGGNEQFF,TGTGCCATCAGGGGGGGGGCCGGGACAGGGGGCAATGAGCAGTTCTTC
TRBD2,TRBV20-1,TRBJ2-3,.,CSAAPAGRQYF,TGCAGTGCCGCGCCAGCGGGGAGGCAGTATTTT
.,TRBV20-1,TRBJ2-7,.,CSARSTADSYEQYF,TGCAGTGCTAGAAGTACCGCGGATTCCTACGAGCAGTACTTC
TRBD2,TRBV6-6,TRBJ2-7,.,CASSYSGTSDLNEQYF,TGTGCCAGCAGTTACTCGGGGACTAGCGACCTCAATGAGCAGTACTTC
.,TRBV5-1,TRBJ2-7,many,CASSPGWGTLREQYF,TGCGCCAGCAGCCCGGGCTGGGGGACGCTCCGCGAGCAGTACTTC
.,TRBV3-1,TRBJ2-4,.,CASSQGTSPYNEQYF,TGTGCCAGCAGCCAAGGCACTAGCCCCTACAATGAGCAGTACTTC
TRBD2,TRBV5-1,TRBJ2-1,many,CASSGTSGGFHNEQFF,TGCGCCAGCAGCGGGACTAGCGGGGGGTTTCACAATGAGCAGTTCTTC
.,TRBV7-9,TRBJ2-1,.,CASSLDLGHPEQFF,TGTGCCAGCAGCTTAGATCTAGGACACCCCGAGCAGTTCTTC
TRBD2,TRBV29-1,TRBJ2-5,.,CSVDYQLAGGRETQYF,TGCAGCGTTGATTACCAGCTAGCGGGGGGAAGAGAGACCCAGTACTTC
TRBD2,TRBV24-1,TRBJ2-1,many,CATSTSGQPYNEQFF,TGTGCCACCTCTACTAGCGGTCAGCCCTACAATGAGCAGTTCTTC
.,TRBV5-8,TRBJ1-5,.,CASIPGALPNQPQHF,TGTGCCAGCATCCCGGGGGCCCTTCCCAATCAGCCCCAGCATTTT
TRBD2,TRBV6-5,TRBJ2-1,.,CASSPLAGGRVNEQFF,TGTGCCAGCAGTCCACTAGCGGGGGGGCGAGTGAATGAGCAGTTCTTC
.,TRBV3-1,TRBJ1-2,few,CASSLLTNRFGPNYGYTF,TGTGCCAGCAGCCTCTTGACTAACAGGTTCGGACCTAACTATGGCTACACCTTC